These T cell receptor beta chains were read from a single sample in a study of STAT5B mutations in CD4+ large granular lymphocyte leukemia. Using immunoSEQ multiplex PCR, the repertoire was profiled, and TCRdb retains in-frame clones only, with some absent. The sample carries around 33,000 clones, roughly 80% recorded once. Sequencing used CD4+ T cells from blood buffy coats. The receptor set was obtained from a human donor in good health. CDR3s include the opening cysteine and the closing phenylalanine or tryptophan. The order of the fields is V gene, J gene, CDR3 protein.

v_gene: TRBV27; j_gene: TRBJ2-1; CDR3aa: CASTLGLAGNEQFF
v_gene: TRBV4-2; j_gene: TRBJ2-3; CDR3aa: CASGSQGLDSTDTQYF
v_gene: TRBV9; j_gene: TRBJ2-2; CDR3aa: CLSCAGTRHTGELFF
v_gene: TRBV28; j_gene: TRBJ1-2; CDR3aa: CASRPIRGPVYGYTF
v_gene: TRBV9; j_gene: TRBJ2-3; CDR3aa: CASSVDNTDTQYF
v_gene: TRBV4-3; j_gene: TRBJ1-5; CDR3aa: CASSQEGGGAPRHF
v_gene: TRBV19; j_gene: TRBJ1-5; CDR3aa: CASSIDRAGRGNQPQHF
v_gene: TRBV11-2; j_gene: TRBJ2-3; CDR3aa: CASSARDYTDTQYF
v_gene: TRBV6-1; j_gene: TRBJ2-7; CDR3aa: CASWGIPTVEQYF
v_gene: TRBV6-4; j_gene: TRBJ2-1; CDR3aa: CASSAEAGFYNEQFF
v_gene: TRBV5-1; j_gene: TRBJ1-2; CDR3aa: CASSPMTEGYGYTF
v_gene: TRBV30; j_gene: -; CDR3aa: CAWSPSVYEQYF
v_gene: TRBV30; j_gene: TRBJ1-1; CDR3aa: CAWIILKLGAEAFF
v_gene: TRBV10-2; j_gene: TRBJ1-3; CDR3aa: CASSEGRLAGNTIYF
v_gene: TRBV28; j_gene: TRBJ2-7; CDR3aa: CASTPPPGQGNYEQYF
v_gene: TRBV6-4; j_gene: TRBJ1-1; CDR3aa: CASSEGAGTEAFF